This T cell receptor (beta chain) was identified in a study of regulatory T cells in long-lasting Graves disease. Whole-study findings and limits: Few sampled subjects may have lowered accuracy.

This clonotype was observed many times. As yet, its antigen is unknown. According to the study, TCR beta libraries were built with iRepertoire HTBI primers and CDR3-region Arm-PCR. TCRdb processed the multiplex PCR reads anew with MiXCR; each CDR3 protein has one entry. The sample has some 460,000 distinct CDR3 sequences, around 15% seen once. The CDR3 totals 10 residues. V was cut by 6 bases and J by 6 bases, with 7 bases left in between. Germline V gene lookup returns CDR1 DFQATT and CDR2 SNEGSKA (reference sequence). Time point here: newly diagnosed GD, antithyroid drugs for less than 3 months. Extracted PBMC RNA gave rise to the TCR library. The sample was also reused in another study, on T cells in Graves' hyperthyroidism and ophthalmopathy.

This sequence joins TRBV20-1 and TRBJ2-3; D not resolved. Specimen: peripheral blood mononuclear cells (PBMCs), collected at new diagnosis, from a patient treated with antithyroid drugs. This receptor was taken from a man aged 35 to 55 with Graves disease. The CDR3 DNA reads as TGCAGTGCCGAATACGATACGCAGTATTTT. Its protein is CSAEYDTQYF.